Following are 5 T cell receptor beta chains from one sample sequenced in a study of blood T cell repertoires in COVID-19. Data came from immunoSEQ multiplex PCR; TCRdb stores just in-frame clones and leaves some out. Among about 160,000 clones listed, roughly 80% were seen once. Material for sequencing was PBMCs or T cells enriched from blood (not recorded which). The receptor source for this set is a woman aged 40-49 years with acute COVID-19.

The chain is built from TRBV27 and TRBJ1-2, with TRBD1 as a possible D gene (6 bases). The germline V and J ends were trimmed by 6 bases and 4 bases, with 12 bases remaining between them. In germline, CDR1 is MNHEY, CDR2 SMNVEV (reference sequence). There are 13 residues in the CDR3. The CDR3 DNA sequence: TGTGCCAGCAGCCCTGACAGGACCTATGGCTACACCTTC. This encodes CASSPDRTYGYTF.

CDR3 in DNA: TGCGCCAGCAGCTTGGTCCTAGGTTCATGGGCTTTCTTT. It translates to CASSLVLGSWAFF. V gene TRBV5-1 combines with J gene TRBJ1-1, with D hard to call. This CDR3 spans 13 amino acids. CDR1 and CDR2 from the germline V gene are SGHRS and YFSETQ. V was pared by 0 bases and J by 11 bases, with 14 bases between.

The chain combines TRBV5-1 with TRBJ1-2, with D unresolved. Germline CDR1 is SGHRS and CDR2 is YFSETQ. The CDR3 loop spans 13 amino acids. Between the trimmed V and J ends, which lost 1 base and 8 bases, there was a span of 12 bases. CDR3 sequence: CASSLNLSGGYTF. The CDR3 nucleotides read TGCGCCAGCAGCTTGAACCTCTCGGGGGGCTACACCTTC.

V usage is TRBV30 and J usage is TRBJ2-3, with D tentatively TRBD2 (6 bases). Trimming pared 5 bases from V and 1 base from J, leaving 10 bases between. There are 13 residues in the CDR3. Germline V gene data show CDR1 as GTSNPN and CDR2 as SVGIG (reference sequence). The CDR3 region has the DNA TGTGCCTGGGGACTAATCGGCACAGATACGCAGTATTTT. Its protein is CAWGLIGTDTQYF.

Only a few counts were recorded for this clone. This chain joins TRBV5-5 and TRBJ2-2; 10 bases are a match to TRBD2. The length of the CDR3 is 16 residues. The V gene end was trimmed by 0 bases and the J gene end by 6 bases; junction bases not matched to a gene: 5. The V gene's germline CDR1 is SGHKS and CDR2 YYEKEE (reference sequence). The chain's CDR3 is CASSLVLAGVPGELFF. The CDR3 DNA follows: TGTGCCAGCAGCTTGGTCCTAGCGGGAGTACCCGGGGAGCTGTTTTTT.